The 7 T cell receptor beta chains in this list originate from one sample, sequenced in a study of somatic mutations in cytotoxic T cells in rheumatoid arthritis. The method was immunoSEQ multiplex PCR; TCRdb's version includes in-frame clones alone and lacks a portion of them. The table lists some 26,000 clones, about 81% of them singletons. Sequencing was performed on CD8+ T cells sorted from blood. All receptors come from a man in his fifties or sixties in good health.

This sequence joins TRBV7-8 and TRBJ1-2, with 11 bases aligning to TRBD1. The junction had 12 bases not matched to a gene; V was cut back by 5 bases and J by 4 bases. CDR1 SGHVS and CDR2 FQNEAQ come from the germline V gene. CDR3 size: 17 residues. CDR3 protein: CASSPGQGALNPYGYTF. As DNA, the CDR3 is TGTGCCAGCAGCCCAGGACAGGGGGCGTTGAATCCCTATGGCTACACCTTC.

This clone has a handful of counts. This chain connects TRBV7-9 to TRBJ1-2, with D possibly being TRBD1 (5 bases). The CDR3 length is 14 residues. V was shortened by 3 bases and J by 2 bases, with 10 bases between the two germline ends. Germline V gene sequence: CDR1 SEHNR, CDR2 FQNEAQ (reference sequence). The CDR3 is CASSLGQPNYGYTF. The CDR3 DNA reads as TGTGCCAGCAGCTTGGGGCAGCCGAACTATGGCTACACCTTC.

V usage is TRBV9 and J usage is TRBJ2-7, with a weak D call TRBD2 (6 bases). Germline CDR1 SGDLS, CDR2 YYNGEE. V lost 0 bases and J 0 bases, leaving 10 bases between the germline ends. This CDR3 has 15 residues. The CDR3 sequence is CASSVAGTFSYEQYF. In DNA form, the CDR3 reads TGTGCCAGCAGCGTAGCTGGGACTTTCTCCTACGAGCAGTACTTC.

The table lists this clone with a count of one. The CDR3 sequence: CASSLSGRATDTQYF. The CDR3 DNA follows: TGCGCCAGCAGCTTGAGCGGGAGGGCCACAGATACGCAGTATTTT. V and J are TRBV5-1 and TRBJ2-3, with 10 bases lining up with TRBD2. Germline CDR1 and CDR2: SGHRS and YFSETQ. This CDR3 is built from 15 residues. V lost 1 base to trimming and J lost 2 bases; unmatched junction nucleotides: 1.

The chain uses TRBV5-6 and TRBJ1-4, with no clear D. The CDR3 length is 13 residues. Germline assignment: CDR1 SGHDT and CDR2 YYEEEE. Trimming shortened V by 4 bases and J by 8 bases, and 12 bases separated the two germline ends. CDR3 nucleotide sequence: TGTGCCAGCAGCCTCGGAGTCGAAGAAAAACTGTTTTTT. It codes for CASSLGVEEKLFF.

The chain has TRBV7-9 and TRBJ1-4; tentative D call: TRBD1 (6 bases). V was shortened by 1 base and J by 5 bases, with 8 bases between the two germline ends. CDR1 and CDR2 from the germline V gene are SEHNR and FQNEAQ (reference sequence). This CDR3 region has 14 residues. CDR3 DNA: TGTGCCAGCAGCTTAGGGACAGCCAATGAAAAACTGTTTTTT. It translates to CASSLGTANEKLFF. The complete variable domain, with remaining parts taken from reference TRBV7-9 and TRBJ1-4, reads DTGVSQNPRHKITKRGQNVTFRCDPISEHNRLYWYRQTLGQGPEFLTYFQNEAQLEKSRLLSDRFSAERPKGSFSTLEIQRTEQGDSAMYLCASSLGTANEKLFFGSGTQLSVL.

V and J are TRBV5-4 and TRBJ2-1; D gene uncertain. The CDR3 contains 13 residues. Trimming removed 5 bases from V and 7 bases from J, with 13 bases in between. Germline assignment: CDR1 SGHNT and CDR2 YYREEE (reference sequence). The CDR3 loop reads CASSRREENEQFF. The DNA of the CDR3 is TGTGCCAGCAGTCGCCGCGAGGAGAATGAGCAGTTCTTC.